The sequence of this TCR beta chain was determined in a study of blood T cell repertoires in COVID-19. In Seattle, patients joined the study during active infection and were tracked longitudinally. The protocol was immunoSEQ multiplex PCR, while the TCRdb copy is restricted to in-frame clones and leaves out a portion. The sample lists approximately 170,000 clones; 85% to 90% were seen once. The germline gives CDR1 MNHNY, CDR2 SVGAGI (reference sequence). Trimming shortened V by 0 bases and J by 0 bases, and 8 bases separated the two germline ends. The CDR3 covers 15 residues. The V gene is TRBV6-6, the J gene TRBJ1-1; D gene ambiguous. The receptor comes from a woman aged 60-75 years with COVID-19, enrolled during active disease. The sample was peripheral blood. CDR3 nucleotide sequence: TGTGCCAGCAGTTACTCAGAGACACTGAACACTGAAGCTTTCTTT. It translates to CASSYSETLNTEAFF.